Listed here are 24 T cell receptor beta chains from one sample, sequenced in a study of blood T cell repertoires in COVID-19. Sequencing used immunoSEQ multiplex PCR; TCRdb keeps in-frame clones, though not all of them. Of approximately 190,000 clones detected, about 93% appear once; the ten largest clones hold 0.53%. The specimen sequenced was peripheral blood. These receptors all stem from a man aged 50 to 60 with acute or convalescent COVID-19.

V and J are TRBV7-2 and TRBJ2-1, with 7 positions matching TRBD2. The CDR3 contains 15 residues. Germline V gives CDR1 SGHTA, CDR2 FQGNSA. The ends lost 4 bases at V and 0 bases at J; junction bases unmatched: 3. As DNA, the CDR3 is TGTGCCAGCAGCTCACAGCGGGACTCCTACAATGAGCAGTTCTTC. Translated: CASSSQRDSYNEQFF. The variable domain in full, completed from reference TRBV7-2 and TRBJ2-1, reads GAGVSQSPSNKVTEKGKDVELRCDPISGHTALYWYRQSLGQGLEFLIYFQGNSAPDKSGLPSDRFSAERTGGSVSTLTIQRTQQEDSAVYLCASSSQRDSYNEQFFGPGTRLTVL.

The rearrangement links TRBV7-3 to TRBJ2-5, with a tentative D call TRBD2 (6 bases). V lost 7 bases and J 4 bases, leaving 19 bases between the germline ends. CDR1 is SGHTA and CDR2 is FQGTGA in the germline V gene. This CDR3 comprises 15 residues. The CDR3 DNA reads TGTGCCAGCAACCTAAACGGGGGAGCAGGAGAGACCCAGTACTTC. This codes for CASNLNGGAGETQYF.

This clone came up a few times. The chain has TRBV2 and TRBJ2-7; the match to TRBD2 covers 7 bases. CDR3 length: 13 amino acids. Germline V gives CDR1 SNHLY, CDR2 FYNNEI. V dropped 7 bases and J dropped 3; count of bases not matched to a gene: 6. The CDR3 DNA reads as TGTGCCAGCACCGGGCGGGGGTACTACGAGCAGTACGTC. Its protein is CASTGRGYYEQYV.

The chain links TRBV24-1 to TRBJ1-2; TRBD1 matches 8 bases. J lost 0 bases, V lost 9 bases, and 11 bases had no gene match. Looked up from germline, CDR1 is KGHDR and CDR2 is SFDVKD. The CDR3 is made up of 16 amino acids. The CDR3 is CATSGQVRWANYGYTF. In DNA, the CDR3 is TGTGCCACCTCGGGACAGGTTAGATGGGCTAACTATGGCTACACCTTC.

The V gene is TRBV28, the J gene TRBJ1-5, with TRBD1 identical over 9 bases. The CDR3 has 14 residues. Germline loops: CDR1 MDHEN, CDR2 SYDVKM. Germline trimming cut 6 bases from V and 2 bases from J; bases unmatched to any gene: 2. CDR3 loop: CASRTGGRNQPQHF. The CDR3 DNA reads as TGTGCCAGCAGAACAGGGGGCCGCAATCAGCCCCAGCATTTT.

The sample holds one count of this clone. The chain employs TRBV7-2 and TRBJ2-1; 7 bases are a match to TRBD1. This CDR3 is built from 16 residues. V lost 3 bases to trimming and J lost 6 bases; unmatched junction nucleotides: 11. Germline loops: CDR1 SGHTA, CDR2 FQGNSA. The CDR3 is CASSFQGGAFFNEQFF. Written as DNA, the CDR3 is TGTGCCAGCAGCTTCCAAGGGGGCGCCTTCTTCAATGAGCAGTTCTTC. Together with reference TRBV7-2 and TRBJ2-1, the CDR3 gives the full variable domain: GAGVSQSPSNKVTEKGKDVELRCDPISGHTALYWYRQSLGQGLEFLIYFQGNSAPDKSGLPSDRFSAERTGGSVSTLTIQRTQQEDSAVYLCASSFQGGAFFNEQFFGPGTRLTVL.

The V gene is TRBV27, the J gene TRBJ2-7, with D maybe TRBD1 (6 bases). The V end was cut by 5 bases, the J end by 1 base, with 15 bases between. Germline-derived CDR1 and CDR2 are MNHEY and SMNVEV (reference sequence). This CDR3 contains 15 residues. Here the CDR3 reads CASSITGFPSYEQYF. The CDR3 nucleotides read TGTGCCAGCAGTATCACAGGGTTCCCATCCTACGAGCAGTACTTC.

The V call is TRBV7-2, the J call TRBJ2-3; 8 bases are a match to TRBD2. The J segment lost 4 bases and the V segment lost 4 bases, leaving 7 bases of the junction unmatched. This CDR3 region has 15 residues. CDR1 SGHTA and CDR2 FQGNSA come from the germline V gene. The CDR3 region has the DNA TGTGCCAGCAGCTATAGCGGGGTGAGGGCAGATACGCAGTATTTT. Encoded protein: CASSYSGVRADTQYF.

The genes are TRBV6-5 and TRBJ1-1, with D unclear. Germline V CDR1 and CDR2: MNHEY, SVGAGI. The CDR3 extends over 13 amino acids. The germline V and J ends were trimmed by 8 bases and 1 base, with 11 bases remaining between them. CDR3: CASSLVRNTEAFF. Here the CDR3 DNA reads TGTGCCAGCTCCCTTGTCCGGAACACTGAAGCTTTCTTT.

The chain recombines TRBV2 with TRBJ1-3, with 8 bases lining up with TRBD1. Losses at the gene ends were 6 bases for V and 0 bases for J; bases not matched to a gene: 4. This CDR3 has 15 amino acids. Germline-derived CDR1 and CDR2 are SNHLY and FYNNEI. CDR3 in amino acids: CASSQDRVSGNTIYF. The DNA for the CDR3 is TGTGCCAGCAGCCAGGACAGGGTCTCTGGAAACACCATATATTTT.

The chain has TRBV2 and TRBJ2-2, with 7 bases that match TRBD2. The V gene's germline CDR1 is SNHLY and CDR2 FYNNEI. V shed 2 bases, J shed 4 bases, and the junction held 13 bases outside the gene matches. The CDR3 consists of 18 residues. The CDR3 sequence: CASSEPLGWEGRTGELFF. The CDR3 DNA reads TGTGCCAGCAGTGAACCTCTCGGGTGGGAGGGCCGCACCGGGGAGCTGTTTTTT.

The CDR3 DNA sequence: TGTGCCAGCAGCCAGGAAAGGGGCTGGGAAAAACTGTTTTTT. Translated: CASSQERGWEKLFF. The chain is built from TRBV3-1 (or the pseudogene TRBV3-2) and TRBJ1-4, with TRBD1 as a possible D gene (5 bases). The CDR3 runs 14 residues. V was trimmed by 3 bases and J by 8 bases, leaving 13 bases between them. CDR1 and CDR2 from the germline V gene are LGHDT and YNNKEL (reference sequence).

The chain combines TRBV30 with TRBJ2-3; D gene ambiguous. Germline V CDR1 and CDR2: GTSNPN, SVGIG (reference sequence). The V end lost 4 bases, the J end lost 2 bases, and 4 bases lay between the germline ends. The length of the CDR3 is 11 residues. Here the CDR3 reads CAWTVTDTQYF. For the CDR3, the DNA is TGTGCCTGGACAGTCACAGATACGCAGTATTTT. The whole variable domain, filled in from reference TRBV30 and TRBJ2-3, reads SQTIHQWPATLVQPVGSPLSLECTVEGTSNPNLYWYRQAAGRGLQLLFYSVGIGQISSEVPQNLSASRPQDRQFILSSKKLLLSDSGFYLCAWTVTDTQYFGPGTRLTVL.

V usage is TRBV30 and J usage is TRBJ2-5; possibly TRBD1 for D (6 bases). Germline CDR1 GTSNPN, CDR2 SVGIG (reference sequence). The length of the CDR3 is 13 residues. The germline V and J ends were trimmed by 6 bases and 1 base, with 12 bases remaining between them. CDR3 sequence: CACSTGTQETQYF. CDR3 DNA: TGTGCCTGTTCCACAGGGACCCAAGAGACCCAGTACTTC.

The V gene is TRBV4-3, the J gene TRBJ2-7; a possible D gene is TRBD1 (7 bases). The V and J ends lost 0 bases and 3 bases respectively, with 18 bases between them. CDR3 length equals 17 residues. Germline V gives CDR1 LGHNA, CDR2 YSLEER. Written as DNA, the CDR3 is TGCGCCAGCAGCCAAGATGTGGAGCAGGGGGGATTCTACGAGCAGTACGTC. This encodes CASSQDVEQGGFYEQYV.

The chain combines TRBV7-9 with TRBJ1-1; weak D call: TRBD1 (5 bases). The CDR3 loop spans 13 amino acids. Germline V gives CDR1 SEHNR, CDR2 FQNEAQ (reference sequence). Trimming took off 1 base at V and 5 bases at J, with 8 bases between the two ends. CDR3 DNA: TGTGCCAGCAGCTTAGAGGGGAGGACTGAAGCTTTCTTT. Translation: CASSLEGRTEAFF.

The gene calls are TRBV7-9 and TRBJ2-5, with 15 positions matching TRBD2. CDR3 size: 18 residues. From germline, CDR1 is SEHNR and CDR2 FQNEAQ (reference sequence). V lost 2 bases and J lost 2; bases outside the gene matches: 6. In DNA form, the CDR3 reads TGTGCCAGCAGCTTAACGGGACTAGCGGGGGGCCGACAAGAGACCCAGTACTTC. Encoded protein: CASSLTGLAGGRQETQYF.

V and J are TRBV5-4 and TRBJ1-2; 9 bases align to TRBD1. Germline CDR1 reads SGHNT; CDR2 reads YYREEE (reference sequence). The V segment lost 1 base and the J segment 8 bases; nucleotides outside the gene matches: 9. CDR3 length: 15 residues. The CDR3 sequence: CASSLRGQGPGGYTF. The CDR3 DNA reads TGTGCCAGCAGCTTGCGGGGACAGGGTCCGGGAGGCTACACCTTC.

This chain links TRBV29-1 with TRBJ1-1; D gene unclear. The CDR3 is 12 residues long. The germline gives CDR1 SQVTM, CDR2 ANQGSEA. V lost 3 bases and J lost 7, with 12 bases in between. The DNA of the CDR3 is TGCAGCGTTGAGGTCGGAGGACTTGAAGCTTTCTTT. Translated: CSVEVGGLEAFF. The full variable domain, its missing parts supplied by reference TRBV29-1 and TRBJ1-1, is SAVISQKPSRDICQRGTSLTIQCQVDSQVTMMFWYRQQPGQSLTLIATANQGSEATYESGFVIDKFPISRPNLTFSTLTVSNMSPEDSSIYLCSVEVGGLEAFFGQGTRLTVV.

This rearrangement joins TRBV5-1 to TRBJ2-7; D is uncertain. Trimming left V 3 bases short and J 4 bases short, with 5 bases between. CDR3 length: 11 amino acids. Germline CDR1 SGHRS, CDR2 YFSETQ. The CDR3 coding sequence is TGCGCCAGCAGCTCGGAGTACGAGCAGTACTTC. Protein product: CASSSEYEQYF.

The chain combines TRBV11-2 with TRBJ2-3; the match to TRBD2 covers 7 bases. Unmatched junction bases numbered 18, after V lost 7 bases and J lost 2 bases. The CDR3 length is 18 residues. The germline V gene has CDR1 SGHAT and CDR2 FQNNGV. The chain's CDR3 is CASTSPGSPAGYTDTQYF. In DNA, the CDR3 is TGTGCCAGCACCAGCCCCGGGTCCCCAGCGGGGTACACAGATACGCAGTATTTT.

The chain carries TRBV27 and TRBJ1-1; tentatively, D is TRBD1 (6 bases). Germline values: CDR1 MNHEY, CDR2 SMNVEV (reference sequence). V shed 6 bases and J shed 0 bases, with 17 bases lying between them. CDR3 size: 16 residues. The chain's CDR3 is CASSRGAGTMNTEAFF. The CDR3, as DNA: TGTGCCAGCAGCCGCGGAGCCGGGACAATGAACACTGAAGCTTTCTTT.

This clone has only one observation. The rearrangement links TRBV28 to TRBJ2-5; 10 nucleotides line up with TRBD1. The J segment lost 4 bases and the V segment lost 3 bases, leaving 2 bases of the junction unmatched. This CDR3 comprises 14 residues. From germline, CDR1 is MDHEN and CDR2 SYDVKM. The DNA for the CDR3 is TGTGCCAGCAGTTTCCGGGACAGGGGAGAGACCCAGTACTTC. It is translated as CASSFRDRGETQYF.

This chain joins TRBV14 and TRBJ2-5, with TRBD2 matching 10 bases. Germline V CDR1 and CDR2: SGHDN, FVKESK. The CDR3 has 18 residues. Unmatched junction bases numbered 11, after V lost 0 bases and J lost 4 bases. The CDR3 sequence: CASSQDLPSGSPIETQYF. CDR3 DNA sequence: TGTGCCAGCAGCCAAGATCTCCCTAGCGGGAGCCCAATAGAGACCCAGTACTTC.